Described below is a single T cell receptor (beta chain) sequence and its context. Its antigen remains unknown. The data were obtained in a study of beta chain features in type 1 diabetes. On the study more broadly: Patients shared similar age, gender and cell yields with healthy donors. The number of sorted cells examined across all samples was around 110 million. Study-wide points: Any PCR bias toward short templates would affect both groups alike. The study found moderately but significantly shorter TCRB CDR3s in all four CD4+ subsets of Type 1 diabetes patients.

This CDR3 spans 17 amino acids. Germline-derived CDR1 and CDR2 are MNHEY and SMNVEV (reference sequence). J was trimmed by 4 bases and V by 6 bases; bases with no gene match: 13. Every isolated RNA sample was fully reverse transcribed, so sequencing captured expressed TCRB transcripts. Profiled with immunoSEQ multiplex PCR; TCRdb holds only in-frame clones, not every one. Of roughly 340,000 clones in the sample, roughly 13% were seen once. A CD45RO/CCR7/CD25/CD127/CD95/CD27 panel sorted naive, central memory, regulatory and stem cell-like memory CD4+ cells. The chain employs TRBV27 and TRBJ2-1; 9 bases match TRBD2. The clonotype comes from a woman under 30 with type 1 diabetes. Sequencing was carried out using naive CD4+ T cells from blood. The CDR3: CASRDAKTSGQYNEQFF. The DNA for the CDR3 is TGTGCCAGCAGGGACGCCAAGACTAGCGGACAATACAATGAGCAGTTCTTC.